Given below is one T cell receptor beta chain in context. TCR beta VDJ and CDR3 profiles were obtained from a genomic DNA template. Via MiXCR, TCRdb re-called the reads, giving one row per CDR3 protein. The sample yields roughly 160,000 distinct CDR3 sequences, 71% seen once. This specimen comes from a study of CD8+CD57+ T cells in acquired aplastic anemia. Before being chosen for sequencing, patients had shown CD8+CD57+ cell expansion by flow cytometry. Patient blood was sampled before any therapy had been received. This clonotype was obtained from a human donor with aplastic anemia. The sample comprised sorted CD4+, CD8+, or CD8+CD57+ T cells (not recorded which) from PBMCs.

CDR3 in DNA: TGTGCCACCAGCAGAGACGGATTAAAGGAGTTCTATAGCAATCAGCCCCAGCATTTT. Translation: CATSRDGLKEFYSNQPQHF. This chain links TRBV15 with TRBJ1-5; D unclear. V was trimmed by 0 bases and J by 0 bases, leaving 18 bases between them. There are 19 residues in the CDR3. Per germline, CDR1 LNHNV and CDR2 YYDKDF (reference sequence).